This T cell receptor beta chain stems from a study of response to subunit inactivated influenza vaccine. Study results and limitations: Authors suggested each seasonal influenza vaccination recruits few new T cells.

This clonotype has just a few counts. As yet, its antigen is unknown. TCRdb independently ran MiXCR on the RT-PCR reads; one entry per CDR3 protein. The data hold 600,000 to 850,000 distinct CDR3 sequences, with about 14% observed a single time. This CDR3 is 14 amino acids long. Trimming took 5 bases from V and 6 from J; bases not matched to a gene: 9. CDR1 and CDR2 (germline): SEHNR, FQNEAQ (reference sequence). This chain links TRBV7-9 with TRBJ2-7; 8 bases are shared with TRBD1. The sequence was obtained from a man aged 50-60 years who received an inactivated influenza vaccine. Sequencing was performed on PBMCs from blood, taken 14 to 15 days before vaccination. The CDR3: CASSLGTGSGEQYF. CDR3 sequence (DNA): TGTGCCAGCAGCCTAGGGACAGGATCAGGCGAGCAGTACTTC.